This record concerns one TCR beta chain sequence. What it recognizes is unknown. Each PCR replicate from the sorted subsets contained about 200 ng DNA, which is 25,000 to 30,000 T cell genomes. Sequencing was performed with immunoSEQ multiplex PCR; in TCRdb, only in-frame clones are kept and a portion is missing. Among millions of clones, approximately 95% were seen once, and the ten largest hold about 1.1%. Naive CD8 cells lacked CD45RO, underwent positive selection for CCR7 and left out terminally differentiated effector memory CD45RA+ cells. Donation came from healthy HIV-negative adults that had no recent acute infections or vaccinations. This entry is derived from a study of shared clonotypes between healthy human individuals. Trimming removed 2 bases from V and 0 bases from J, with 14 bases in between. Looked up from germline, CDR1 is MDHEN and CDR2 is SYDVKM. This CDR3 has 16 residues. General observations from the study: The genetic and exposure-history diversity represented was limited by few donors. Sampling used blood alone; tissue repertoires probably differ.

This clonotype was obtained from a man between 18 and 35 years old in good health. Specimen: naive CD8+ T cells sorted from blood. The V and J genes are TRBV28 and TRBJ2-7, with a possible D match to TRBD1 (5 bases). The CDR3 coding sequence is TGTGCCAGCAGTTTAGGTCTCAGGGAAAGCTCCTACGAGCAGTACTTC. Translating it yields CASSLGLRESSYEQYF.